This TCR beta chain was retrieved from a study of T-cell memory formation after mild COVID-19. Turning to this clonotype: What it binds is unknown.

A single record per CDR3 protein comes from TCRdb applying MiXCR to the 5' RACE reads. The table lists about 250,000 distinct CDR3 sequences, 15% of them singletons. CDR1 and CDR2 (germline): SGHDT, YYEEEE. CDR3 length: 15 residues. Trimming left V 0 bases short and J 3 bases short, with 13 bases between. General study findings and limits: Clones contracting across day 15 to 85 had a balanced CD4/CD8 profile; later expanding clones leaned CD4+. The finding that pre-infection memory included some responding clones suggested that cross-reactive memory joined.

The chain is built from TRBV5-6 and TRBJ2-7; possible D gene TRBD2, 6 bases. The specimen was PBMCs or a T cell subset sorted from them (not recorded which). The source is an adult woman who had mild COVID-19 (a few samples of this study predate the infection). Cell type and time point are not known. The CDR3 DNA sequence: TGTGCCAGCAGCTTGGTGCGTGCGGGGAACTACGAGCAGTACTTC. Its protein is CASSLVRAGNYEQYF.